The clone carrying this T cell receptor beta chain has only a few counts. Its target is not known. PCR used 60 Vbeta primers and 13 Jbeta primers. Only in-frame clones appear in the TCRdb table, and some are missing; sequencing was by immunoSEQ multiplex PCR. The sample shows approximately 120,000 clones, over 9.5% of them seen only once. This entry belongs to a study of cytomegalovirus exposure and HLA in healthy donors. Study-level findings and limits: It has been reported that TCR beta sequences accurately predicted the HLA-A and HLA-B alleles of most subjects. Reports credit the classifier with highly specific, highly sensitive diagnosis of cytomegalovirus status.

This TCR derives from a woman under 30 in good health and CMV-seropositive. The sample consisted of PBMCs.

The CDR3 loop reads CASSSRGAMYNEQFF. As DNA, the CDR3 is TGTGCCAGCAGCTCCCGGGGGGCCATGTACAATGAGCAGTTCTTC. The chain carries TRBV7-9 and TRBJ2-1; maybe TRBD2 (7 bases). Germline V CDR1 and CDR2: SEHNR, FQNEAQ (reference sequence). V was shortened by 4 bases and J by 4 bases, with 14 bases between the two germline ends. The CDR3 sequence is 15 residues long. The full variable domain, in which reference TRBV7-9 and TRBJ2-1 provide the parts outside the CDR3, is DTGVSQNPRHKITKRGQNVTFRCDPISEHNRLYWYRQTLGQGPEFLTYFQNEAQLEKSRLLSDRFSAERPKGSFSTLEIQRTEQGDSAMYLCASSSRGAMYNEQFFGPGTRLTVL.